These 9 T cell receptor beta chains were all obtained from the same sample, sequenced in a study of cytomegalovirus exposure and HLA in healthy donors. The PCR contained 60 Vbeta and 13 Jbeta primers. Sequencing was performed with immunoSEQ multiplex PCR; in TCRdb, only in-frame clones are kept and a portion is missing. This table has more than 95,000 clones, more than 75% appearing once. The sequenced sample was PBMCs. The receptors come from a young woman in good health and CMV-seropositive.

The V call is TRBV5-1, the J call TRBJ2-1; 10 bases align to TRBD2. CDR1 is SGHRS and CDR2 is YFSETQ in the germline V gene. CDR3 length: 16 amino acids. The J segment lost 5 bases and the V segment lost 3 bases, leaving 8 bases of the junction unmatched. As DNA, the CDR3 is TGCGCCAGCAGCTATCGGGGGACTAGCGTCGACAATGAGCAGTTCTTC. Translated: CASSYRGTSVDNEQFF.

Points on this clone: At one end, the junction sequence differs from germline, possibly due to a read error. The chain joins TRBV5-1 to TRBJ2-2; TRBD2 is a possible D gene (6 bases). Germline values: CDR1 SGHRS, CDR2 YFSETQ. The CDR3 loop spans 14 amino acids. The CDR3 DNA follows: TGCGCCAGCAGCTTGCGGGGGAACACCGGGAAGCTGTTTTTT. Its protein is CASSLRGNTGKLFF.

This clone was observed a single time. The chain combines TRBV4-1 with TRBJ2-5; 10 bases are a match to TRBD2. The CDR3 has 15 residues. The germline V gene has CDR1 MGHRA and CDR2 YSYEKL. Germline trimming cut 1 base from V and 2 bases from J; bases unmatched to any gene: 1. CDR3 coding DNA: TGCGCCAGCAGCCAAGCGGGACTAGCGCAAGAGACCCAGTACTTC. Translated: CASSQAGLAQETQYF.

This clone turned up a few times. V is TRBV4-2 and J is TRBJ2-7, with D hard to call. The CDR3 has 14 residues. The ends were cut back, 1 base at V and 6 bases at J, with 13 bases in the middle. Germline CDR1 reads LGHNA; CDR2 reads YNFKEQ. CDR3 region: CASSQGGSPGEQYF. DNA of the CDR3: TGTGCCAGCAGCCAAGGCGGTTCGCCTGGCGAGCAGTACTTC.

The chain combines TRBV29-1 with TRBJ2-3, with D perhaps matching TRBD2 (5 bases). V lost 4 bases and J 0 bases, leaving 11 bases between the germline ends. The CDR3 has 14 amino acids. Germline CDR1 reads SQVTM; CDR2 reads ANQGSEA. The CDR3 spells CSVGRRDSTDTQYF. Written as DNA, the CDR3 is TGCAGCGTTGGCCGTCGGGATAGCACAGATACGCAGTATTTT.

This rearrangement joins TRBV10-2 to TRBJ2-1; 9 nucleotides align to TRBD2. There are 15 residues in the CDR3. The V and J ends lost 2 bases and 9 bases, in that order; junction bases with no gene match: 8. Germline V gene sequence: CDR1 WSHSY, CDR2 SAAADI. CDR3 sequence: CASSEIGRGGLEQFF. DNA of the CDR3: TGCGCCAGCAGTGAGATAGGGCGGGGGGGCCTTGAGCAGTTCTTC.

The chain has TRBV12-5 and TRBJ2-7; TRBD1 aligns across 7 bases. CDR1 and CDR2 (germline): LGHNT, FRNRAP. The CDR3 runs to 16 residues. The V segment lost 0 bases and the J segment 4 bases; nucleotides outside the gene matches: 9. The CDR3 is CASGLVPLGQRYEQYF. The CDR3 DNA reads as TGTGCTAGTGGTTTGGTCCCTTTGGGACAGCGGTACGAGCAGTACTTC.

The chain has TRBV5-1 and TRBJ1-6; tentative D call: TRBD1 (6 bases). V dropped 0 bases and J dropped 10 bases, with 14 bases sitting between them. Germline V lookup: CDR1 SGHRS, CDR2 YFSETQ. CDR3 length: 15 amino acids. The CDR3 loop reads CASSLAHREGSPLHF. CDR3 DNA sequence: TGCGCCAGCAGCTTGGCACACAGGGAGGGATCACCCCTCCACTTT. The full variable domain, rest sourced from reference TRBV5-1 and TRBJ1-6, is KAGVTQTPRYLIKTRGQQVTLSCSPISGHRSVSWYQQTPGQGLQFLFEYFSETQRNKGNFPGRFSGRQFSNSRSEMNVSTLELGDSALYLCASSLAHREGSPLHFGNGTRLTVT.

V is TRBV27 and J is TRBJ2-1; 8 bases are shared with TRBD2. The length of the CDR3 is 15 residues. Unmatched junction bases numbered 10, after V lost 7 bases and J lost 5 bases. CDR1 is MNHEY and CDR2 is SMNVEV in the germline V gene (reference sequence). CDR3 amino acids: CASKNSGNYNNEQFF. In DNA form, the CDR3 reads TGTGCCAGCAAAAATAGCGGGAACTACAACAATGAGCAGTTCTTC.